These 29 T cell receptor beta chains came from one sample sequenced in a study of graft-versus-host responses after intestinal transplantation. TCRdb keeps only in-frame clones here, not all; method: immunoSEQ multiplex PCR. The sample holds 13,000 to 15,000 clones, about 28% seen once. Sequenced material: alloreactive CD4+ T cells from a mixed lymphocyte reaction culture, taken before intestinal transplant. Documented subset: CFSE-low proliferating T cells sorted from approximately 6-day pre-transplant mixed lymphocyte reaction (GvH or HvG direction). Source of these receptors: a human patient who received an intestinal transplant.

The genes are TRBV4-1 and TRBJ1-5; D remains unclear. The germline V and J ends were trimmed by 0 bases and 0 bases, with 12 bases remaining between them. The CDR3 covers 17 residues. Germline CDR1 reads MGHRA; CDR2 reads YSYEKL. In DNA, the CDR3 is TGCGCCAGCAGCCAAGACACCAGGTTTAATAGCAATCAGCCCCAGCATTTT. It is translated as CASSQDTRFNSNQPQHF.

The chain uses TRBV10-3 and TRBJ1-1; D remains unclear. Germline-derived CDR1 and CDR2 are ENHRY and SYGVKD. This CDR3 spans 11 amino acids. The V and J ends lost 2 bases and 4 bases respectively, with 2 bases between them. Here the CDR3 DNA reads TGTGCCATCAGTGAGCTCACTGAAGCTTTCTTT. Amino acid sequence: CAISELTEAFF.

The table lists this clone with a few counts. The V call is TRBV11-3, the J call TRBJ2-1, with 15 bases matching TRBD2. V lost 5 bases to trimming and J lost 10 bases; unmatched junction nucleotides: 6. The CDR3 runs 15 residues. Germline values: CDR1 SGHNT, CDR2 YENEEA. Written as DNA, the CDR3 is TGTGCCAGCAGCCCCGGGACTAGCGGGAGGAACGAGCAGTTCTTC. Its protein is CASSPGTSGRNEQFF.

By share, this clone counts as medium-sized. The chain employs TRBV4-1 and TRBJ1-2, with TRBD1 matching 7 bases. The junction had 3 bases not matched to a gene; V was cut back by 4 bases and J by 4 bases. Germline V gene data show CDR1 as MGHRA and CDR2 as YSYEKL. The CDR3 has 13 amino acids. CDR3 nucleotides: TGCGCCAGCAGCCCGGGACAGTTCTATGGCTACACCTTC. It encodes CASSPGQFYGYTF.

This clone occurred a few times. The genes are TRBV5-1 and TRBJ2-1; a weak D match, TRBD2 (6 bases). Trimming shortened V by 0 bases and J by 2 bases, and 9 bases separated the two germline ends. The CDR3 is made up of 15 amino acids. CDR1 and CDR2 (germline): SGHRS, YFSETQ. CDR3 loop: CASSLEAGPYNEQFF. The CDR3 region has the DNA TGCGCCAGCAGCTTGGAGGCGGGACCCTACAATGAGCAGTTCTTC.

The CDR3 reads CASSQGTNNQPQHF. CDR3 in DNA: TGTGCCAGCAGCCAAGGGACGAACAATCAGCCCCAGCATTTT. The gene calls are TRBV2 and TRBJ1-5, with D perhaps TRBD1 (5 bases). Trimming took off 6 bases at V and 3 bases at J, with 12 bases between the two ends. The CDR3 totals 14 residues. Germline CDR1 reads SNHLY; CDR2 reads FYNNEI.

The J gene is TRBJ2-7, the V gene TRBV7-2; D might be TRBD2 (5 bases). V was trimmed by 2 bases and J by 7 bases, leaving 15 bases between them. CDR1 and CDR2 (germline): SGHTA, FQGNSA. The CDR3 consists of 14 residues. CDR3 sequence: CASSLRRGHGEQYF. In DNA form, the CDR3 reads TGTGCCAGCAGCTTACGACGGGGTCACGGGGAGCAGTACTTC.

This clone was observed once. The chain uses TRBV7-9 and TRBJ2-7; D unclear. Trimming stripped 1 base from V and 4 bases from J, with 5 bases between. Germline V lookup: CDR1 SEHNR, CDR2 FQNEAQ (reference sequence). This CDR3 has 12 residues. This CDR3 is CASSLVRYEQYF. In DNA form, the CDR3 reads TGTGCCAGCAGCTTAGTCAGGTACGAGCAGTACTTC.

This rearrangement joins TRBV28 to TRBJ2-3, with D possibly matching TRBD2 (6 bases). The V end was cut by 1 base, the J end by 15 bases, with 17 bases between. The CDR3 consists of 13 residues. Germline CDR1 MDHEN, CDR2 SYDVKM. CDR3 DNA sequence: TGTGCCAGCAGTTTATTCGCGGGACCCCTGCTCTATTTT. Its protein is CASSLFAGPLLYF.

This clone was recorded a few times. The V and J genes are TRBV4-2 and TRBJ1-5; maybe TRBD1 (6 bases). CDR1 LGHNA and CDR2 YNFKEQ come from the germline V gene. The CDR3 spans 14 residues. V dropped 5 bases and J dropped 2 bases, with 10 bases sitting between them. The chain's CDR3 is CASSLQGRNQPQHF. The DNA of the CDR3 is TGTGCCAGCAGCTTACAGGGTCGCAATCAGCCCCAGCATTTT.

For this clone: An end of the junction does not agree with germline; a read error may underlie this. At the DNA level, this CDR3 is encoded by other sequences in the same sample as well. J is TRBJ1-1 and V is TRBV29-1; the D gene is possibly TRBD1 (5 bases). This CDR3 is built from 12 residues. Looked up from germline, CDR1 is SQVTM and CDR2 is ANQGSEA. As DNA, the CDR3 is TGCAGCGTTGCAAGGGGTGTCACTGAGGCTTTCTTT. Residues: CSVARGVTEAFF.

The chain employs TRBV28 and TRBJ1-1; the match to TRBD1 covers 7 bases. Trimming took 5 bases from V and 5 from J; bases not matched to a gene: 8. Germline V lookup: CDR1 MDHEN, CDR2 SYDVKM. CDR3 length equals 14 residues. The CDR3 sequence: CASSTGALGTEAFF. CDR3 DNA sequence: TGTGCCAGCAGTACAGGGGCCTTAGGGACTGAAGCTTTCTTT. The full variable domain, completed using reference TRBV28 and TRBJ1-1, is DVKVTQSSRYLVKRTGEKVFLECVQDMDHENMFWYRQDPGLGLRLIYFSYDVKMKEKGDIPEGYSVSREKKERFSLILESASTNQTSMYLCASSTGALGTEAFFGQGTRLTVV.

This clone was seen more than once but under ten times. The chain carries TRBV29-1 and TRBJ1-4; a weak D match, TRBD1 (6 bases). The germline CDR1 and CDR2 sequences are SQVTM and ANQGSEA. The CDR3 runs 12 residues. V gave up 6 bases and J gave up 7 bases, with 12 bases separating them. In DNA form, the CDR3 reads TGCAGCGTGCAGGGGTTAAGTGAAAAACTGTTTTTT. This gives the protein CSVQGLSEKLFF.

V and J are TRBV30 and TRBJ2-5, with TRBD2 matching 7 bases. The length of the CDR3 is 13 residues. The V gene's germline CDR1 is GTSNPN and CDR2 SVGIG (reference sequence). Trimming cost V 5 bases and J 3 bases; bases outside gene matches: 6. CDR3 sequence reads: CAWGRGAEETQYF. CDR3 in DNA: TGTGCCTGGGGGAGGGGCGCCGAAGAGACCCAGTACTTC.

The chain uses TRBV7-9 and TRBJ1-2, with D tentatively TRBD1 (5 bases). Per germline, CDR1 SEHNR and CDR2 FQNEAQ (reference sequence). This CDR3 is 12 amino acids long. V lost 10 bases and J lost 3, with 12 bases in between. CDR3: CAIDSSYYGYTF. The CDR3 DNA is TGTGCCATCGACAGCAGCTACTATGGCTACACCTTC.

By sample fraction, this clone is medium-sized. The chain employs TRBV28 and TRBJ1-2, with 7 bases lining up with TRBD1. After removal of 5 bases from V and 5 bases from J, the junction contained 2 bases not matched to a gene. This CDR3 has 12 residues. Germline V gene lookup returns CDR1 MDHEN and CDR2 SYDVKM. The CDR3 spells CASSGTDYGYTF. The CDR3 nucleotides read TGTGCCAGCAGTGGGACAGATTATGGCTACACCTTC.

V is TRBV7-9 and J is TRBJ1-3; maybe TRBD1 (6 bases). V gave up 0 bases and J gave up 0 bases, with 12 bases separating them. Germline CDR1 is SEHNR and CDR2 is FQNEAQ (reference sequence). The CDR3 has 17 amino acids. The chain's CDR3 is CASSLAIKGGSGNTIYF. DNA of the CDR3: TGTGCCAGCAGCTTAGCGATTAAAGGGGGCTCTGGAAACACCATATATTTT.

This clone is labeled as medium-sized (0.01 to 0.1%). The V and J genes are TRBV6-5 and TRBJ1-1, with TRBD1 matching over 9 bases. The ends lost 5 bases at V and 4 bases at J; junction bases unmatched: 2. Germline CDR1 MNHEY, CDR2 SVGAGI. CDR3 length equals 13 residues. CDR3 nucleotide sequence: TGTGCCAGCAGTAGGACAGGGGCCACTGAAGCTTTCTTT. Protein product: CASSRTGATEAFF.

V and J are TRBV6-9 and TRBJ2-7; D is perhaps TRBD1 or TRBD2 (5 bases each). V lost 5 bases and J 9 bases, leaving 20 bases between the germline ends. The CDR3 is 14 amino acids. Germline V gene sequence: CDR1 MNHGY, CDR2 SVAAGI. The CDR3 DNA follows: TGTGCCAGCAGTGAAGGGGCACGCGGAGGTGTGCAGTACTTC. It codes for CASSEGARGGVQYF.

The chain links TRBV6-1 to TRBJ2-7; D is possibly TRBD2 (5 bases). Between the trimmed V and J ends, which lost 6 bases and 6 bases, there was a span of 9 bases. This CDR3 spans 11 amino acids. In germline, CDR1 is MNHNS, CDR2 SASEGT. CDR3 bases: TGTGCCAGCAGGCGAGGGTTCGAGCAGTACTTC. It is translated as CASRRGFEQYF.

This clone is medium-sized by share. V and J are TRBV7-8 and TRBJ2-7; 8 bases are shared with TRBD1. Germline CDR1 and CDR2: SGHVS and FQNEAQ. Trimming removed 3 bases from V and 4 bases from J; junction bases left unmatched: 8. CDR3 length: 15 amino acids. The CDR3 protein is CASSFGQGWSYEQYF. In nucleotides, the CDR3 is TGTGCCAGCAGCTTCGGACAGGGATGGTCTTACGAGCAGTACTTC.

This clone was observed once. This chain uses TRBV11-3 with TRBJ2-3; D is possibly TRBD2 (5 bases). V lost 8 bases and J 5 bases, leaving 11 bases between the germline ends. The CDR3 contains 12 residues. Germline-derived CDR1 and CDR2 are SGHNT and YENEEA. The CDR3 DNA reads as TGTGCCAGCCGAGGGTCGGGAGATACGCAGTATTTT. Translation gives CASRGSGDTQYF.

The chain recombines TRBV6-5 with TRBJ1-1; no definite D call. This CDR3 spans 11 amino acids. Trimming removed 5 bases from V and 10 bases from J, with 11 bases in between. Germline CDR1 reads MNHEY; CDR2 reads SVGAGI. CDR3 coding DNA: TGTGCCAGCAGTACCAAAACGGGAGCTTTCTTT. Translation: CASSTKTGAFF.

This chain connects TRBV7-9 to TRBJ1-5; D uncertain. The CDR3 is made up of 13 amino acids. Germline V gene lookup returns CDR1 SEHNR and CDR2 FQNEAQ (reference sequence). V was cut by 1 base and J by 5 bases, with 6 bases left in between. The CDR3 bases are TGTGCCAGCAGCTTAGGACAATATCAGCCCCAGCATTTT. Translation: CASSLGQYQPQHF.

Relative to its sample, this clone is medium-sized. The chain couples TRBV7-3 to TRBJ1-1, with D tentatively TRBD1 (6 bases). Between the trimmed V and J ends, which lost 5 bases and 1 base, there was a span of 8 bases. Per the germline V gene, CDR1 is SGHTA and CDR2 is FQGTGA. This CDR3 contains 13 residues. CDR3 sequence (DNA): TGTGCCAGCAGCCTACAGGGGAACACTGAAGCTTTCTTT. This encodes CASSLQGNTEAFF.

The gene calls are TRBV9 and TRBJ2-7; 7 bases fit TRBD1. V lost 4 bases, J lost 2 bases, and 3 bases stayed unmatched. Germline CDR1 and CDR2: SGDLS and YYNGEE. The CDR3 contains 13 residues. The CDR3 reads CASSRDSTYEQYF. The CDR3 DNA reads TGTGCCAGCAGCCGGGACAGTACCTACGAGCAGTACTTC.

CDR3 region: CASSAGTTWGEQFF. For the CDR3, the DNA is TGTGCCAGTAGTGCAGGGACGACATGGGGGGAGCAGTTCTTC. This chain links TRBV19 with TRBJ2-1; D may correspond to TRBD1 or TRBD2 (5 bases each). Looked up from germline, CDR1 is LNHDA and CDR2 is SQIVND (reference sequence). This CDR3 has 14 residues. With 5 bases removed from V and 10 bases from J, the gap between germline ends came to 18 bases.

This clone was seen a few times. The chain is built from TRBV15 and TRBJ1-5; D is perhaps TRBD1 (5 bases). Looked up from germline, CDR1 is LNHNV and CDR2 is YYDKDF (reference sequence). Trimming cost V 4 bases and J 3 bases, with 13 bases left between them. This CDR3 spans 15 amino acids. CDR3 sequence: CATSMGGAVNQPQHF. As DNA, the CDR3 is TGTGCCACCAGCATGGGAGGGGCGGTCAATCAGCCCCAGCATTTT.

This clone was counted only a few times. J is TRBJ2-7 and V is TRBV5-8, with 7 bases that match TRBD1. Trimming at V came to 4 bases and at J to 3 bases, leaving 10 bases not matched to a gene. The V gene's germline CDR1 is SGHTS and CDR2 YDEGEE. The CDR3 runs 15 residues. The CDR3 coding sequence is TGTGCCAGCAGCCATTATACAGGGGTAAACTACGAGCAGTACTTC. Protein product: CASSHYTGVNYEQYF.